This T cell receptor (beta chain) came from a study of OX40 agonist ivuxolimab in advanced cancers. About the study: Partial responses were achieved by three patients, one with hepatocellular carcinoma and two with cutaneous melanoma.

General study points: On average, CD8+ T cells had more expanded clones than CD4+. Clonal expansion from baseline to week 6 occurred in both CD4+ and CD8+ T cells.

As to this clone: Its antigen is not known.

The method was immunoSEQ multiplex PCR; TCRdb's version includes in-frame clones alone and lacks a portion of them. The sample consists of 75,000 to 100,000 clones, 70% to 90% of them appearing once. The TCR was taken from an adult with an advanced solid tumor such as melanoma, head and neck, liver or kidney cancer. The sample here was CD4+ or CD8+ T cells sorted from blood, taken in a trial of the OX40 agonist ivuxolimab.

CDR3 nucleotide sequence: TGCAGCGTTTACAGGGAAGGGGCCACAGATACGCAGTATTTT. Amino acids: CSVYREGATDTQYF. The chain carries TRBV29-1 and TRBJ2-3, with D possibly TRBD1 on 6 matching bases. V was shortened by 5 bases and J by 2 bases, with 14 bases between the two germline ends. The CDR3 loop spans 14 amino acids. Germline V gene sequence: CDR1 SQVTM, CDR2 ANQGSEA.